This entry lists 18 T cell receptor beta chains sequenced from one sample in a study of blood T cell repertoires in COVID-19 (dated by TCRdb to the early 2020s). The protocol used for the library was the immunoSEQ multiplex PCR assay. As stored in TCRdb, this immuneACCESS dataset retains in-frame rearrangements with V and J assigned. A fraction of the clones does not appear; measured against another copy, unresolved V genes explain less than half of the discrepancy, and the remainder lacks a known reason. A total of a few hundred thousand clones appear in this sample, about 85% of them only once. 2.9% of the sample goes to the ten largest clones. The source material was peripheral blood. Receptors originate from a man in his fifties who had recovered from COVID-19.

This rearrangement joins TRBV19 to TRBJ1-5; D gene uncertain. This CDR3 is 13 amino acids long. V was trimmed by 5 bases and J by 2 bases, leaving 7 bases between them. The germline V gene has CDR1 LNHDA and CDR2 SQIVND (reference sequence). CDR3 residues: CASSRGGNQPQHF. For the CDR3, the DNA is TGTGCCAGTAGTCGGGGTGGCAATCAGCCCCAGCATTTT. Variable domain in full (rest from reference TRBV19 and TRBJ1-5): DGGITQSPKYLFRKEGQNVTLSCEQNLNHDAMYWYRQDPGQGLRLIYYSQIVNDFQKGDIAEGYSVSREKKESFPLTVTSAQKNPTAFYLCASSRGGNQPQHFGDGTRLSIL.

In DNA form, the CDR3 reads TGTGCCAGCAGCTTGAGCCCGGGTGCAACTAATGAAAAACTGTTTTTT. This translates into CASSLSPGATNEKLFF. V gene TRBV5-4 combines with J gene TRBJ1-4; no clear D. The CDR3 has 16 residues. Trimming removed 1 base at V and 0 bases at J, with 10 bases between. CDR1 and CDR2 from the germline V gene are SGHNT and YYREEE (reference sequence).

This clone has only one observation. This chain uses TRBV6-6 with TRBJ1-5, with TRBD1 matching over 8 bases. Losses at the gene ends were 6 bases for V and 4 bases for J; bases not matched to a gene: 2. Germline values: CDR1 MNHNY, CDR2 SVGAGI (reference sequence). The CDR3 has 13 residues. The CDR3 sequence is CASRTGVNQPQHF. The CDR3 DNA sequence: TGTGCCAGCAGGACAGGGGTGAATCAGCCCCAGCATTTT.

This chain's CDR3 is CASSSQGEYEQYF. The CDR3 DNA is TGTGCCAGCAGCTCACAGGGGGAATACGAGCAGTACTTC. The J gene is TRBJ2-7, the V gene TRBV11-2; 8 nucleotides match TRBD1. The CDR3 runs to 13 residues. The trim removed 4 bases at V and 4 bases at J, leaving 3 bases unmatched. The V gene's germline CDR1 is SGHAT and CDR2 FQNNGV.

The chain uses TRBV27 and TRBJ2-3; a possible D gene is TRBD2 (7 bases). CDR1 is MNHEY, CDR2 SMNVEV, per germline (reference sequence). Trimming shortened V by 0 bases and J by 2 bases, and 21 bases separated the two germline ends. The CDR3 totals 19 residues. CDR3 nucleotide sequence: TGTGCCAGCAGTTTATCTTGGGCGAGGGGGGGAGGGCCCACAGATACGCAGTATTTT. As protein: CASSLSWARGGGPTDTQYF.

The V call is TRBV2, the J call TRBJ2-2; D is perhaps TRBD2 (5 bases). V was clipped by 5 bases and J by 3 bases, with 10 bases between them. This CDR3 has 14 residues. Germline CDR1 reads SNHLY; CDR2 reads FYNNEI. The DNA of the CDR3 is TGTGCCAGCAGTTCTGGACTTCACACCGGGGAGCTGTTTTTT. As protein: CASSSGLHTGELFF.

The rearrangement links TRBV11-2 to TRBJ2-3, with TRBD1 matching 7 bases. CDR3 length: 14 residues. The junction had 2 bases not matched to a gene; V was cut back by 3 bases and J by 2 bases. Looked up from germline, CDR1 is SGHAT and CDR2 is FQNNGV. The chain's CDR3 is CASSFGTATDTQYF. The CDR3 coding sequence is TGTGCCAGCAGCTTTGGGACAGCCACAGATACGCAGTATTTT.

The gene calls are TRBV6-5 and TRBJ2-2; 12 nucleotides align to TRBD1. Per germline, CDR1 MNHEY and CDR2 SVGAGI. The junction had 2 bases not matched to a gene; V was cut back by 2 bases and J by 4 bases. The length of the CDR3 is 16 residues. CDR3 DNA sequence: TGTGCCAGCAGTTACGGGACAGGGGGCTTCACCGGGGAGCTGTTTTTT. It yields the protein CASSYGTGGFTGELFF.

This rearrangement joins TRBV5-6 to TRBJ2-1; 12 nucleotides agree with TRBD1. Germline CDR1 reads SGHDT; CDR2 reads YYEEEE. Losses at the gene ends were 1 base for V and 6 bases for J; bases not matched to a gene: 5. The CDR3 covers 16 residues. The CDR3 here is CASSLMGQGAFNEQFF. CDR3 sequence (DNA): TGTGCCAGCAGCTTGATGGGACAGGGGGCTTTCAATGAGCAGTTCTTC.

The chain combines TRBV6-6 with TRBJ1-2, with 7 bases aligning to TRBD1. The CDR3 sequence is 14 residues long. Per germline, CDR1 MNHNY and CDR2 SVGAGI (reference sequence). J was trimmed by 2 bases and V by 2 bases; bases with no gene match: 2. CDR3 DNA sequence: TGTGCCAGCAGTTACGGGACAGCGAACTATGGCTACACCTTC. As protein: CASSYGTANYGYTF.

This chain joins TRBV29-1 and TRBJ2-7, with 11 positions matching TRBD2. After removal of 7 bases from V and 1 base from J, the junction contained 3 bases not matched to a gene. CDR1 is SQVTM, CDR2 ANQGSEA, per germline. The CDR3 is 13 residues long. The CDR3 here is CSAGTSGSYEQYF. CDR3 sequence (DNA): TGCAGCGCCGGGACTAGCGGATCCTACGAGCAGTACTTC.

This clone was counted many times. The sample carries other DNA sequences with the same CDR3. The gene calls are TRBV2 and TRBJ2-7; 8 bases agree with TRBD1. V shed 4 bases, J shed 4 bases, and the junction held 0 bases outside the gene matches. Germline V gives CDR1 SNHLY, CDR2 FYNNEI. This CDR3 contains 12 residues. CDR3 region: CASSGQGYEQYF. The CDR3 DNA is TGTGCCAGCAGTGGACAGGGGTACGAGCAGTACTTC.

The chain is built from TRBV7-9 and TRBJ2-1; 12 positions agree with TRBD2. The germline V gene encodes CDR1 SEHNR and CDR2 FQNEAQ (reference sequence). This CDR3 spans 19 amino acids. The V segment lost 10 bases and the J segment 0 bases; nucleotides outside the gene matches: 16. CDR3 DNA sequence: TGTGCCAACGAAGGCGGGCTAGCGGGAGGGGGGAGCTCCTACAATGAGCAGTTCTTC. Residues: CANEGGLAGGGSSYNEQFF.

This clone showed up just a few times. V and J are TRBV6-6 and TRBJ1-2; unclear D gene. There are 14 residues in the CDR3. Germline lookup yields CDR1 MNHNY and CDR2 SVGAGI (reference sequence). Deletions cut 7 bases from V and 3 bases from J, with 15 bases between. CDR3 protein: CASTSRPGDYGYTF. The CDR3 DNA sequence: TGTGCCAGCACCTCACGGCCCGGGGACTATGGCTACACCTTC.

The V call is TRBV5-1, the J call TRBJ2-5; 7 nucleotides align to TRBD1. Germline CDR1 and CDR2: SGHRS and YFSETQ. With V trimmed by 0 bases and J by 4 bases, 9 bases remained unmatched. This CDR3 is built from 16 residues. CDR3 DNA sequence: TGCGCCAGCAGCTTGGCCAGGTTCAGGGGGATAGAGACCCAGTACTTC. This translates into CASSLARFRGIETQYF.

This CDR3 reads CATSDLGQNEQFF. The DNA of the CDR3 is TGTGCCACCAGTGATTTGGGCCAAAATGAGCAGTTCTTC. The chain has TRBV24-1 and TRBJ2-1, with D unclear. Germline CDR1 KGHDR, CDR2 SFDVKD. The V end lost 0 bases, the J end lost 7 bases, and 6 bases lay between the germline ends. The CDR3 has 13 residues.

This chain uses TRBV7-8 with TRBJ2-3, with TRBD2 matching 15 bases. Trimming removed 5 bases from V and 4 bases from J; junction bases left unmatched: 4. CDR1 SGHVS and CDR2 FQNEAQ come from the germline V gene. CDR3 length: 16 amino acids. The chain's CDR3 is CASSPWTSGRADTQYF. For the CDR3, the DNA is TGTGCCAGCAGCCCTTGGACTAGCGGGAGGGCAGATACGCAGTATTTT.

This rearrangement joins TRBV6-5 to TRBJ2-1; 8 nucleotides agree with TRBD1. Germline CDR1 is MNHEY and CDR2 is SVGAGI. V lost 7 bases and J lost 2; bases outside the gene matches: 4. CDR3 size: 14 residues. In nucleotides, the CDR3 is TGTGCCAGCAACGGACAGGGCACCTACAATGAGCAGTTCTTC. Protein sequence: CASNGQGTYNEQFF.